This T cell receptor beta chain was captured in a study of graft-versus-host responses after intestinal transplantation. Concerning this clone itself: Its antigen is unknown.

Profiled with immunoSEQ multiplex PCR; TCRdb holds only in-frame clones, not every one. The sample has about 66,000 clones; roughly 87% are singletons. This CDR3 has 11 residues. Germline CDR1 reads SGDLS; CDR2 reads YYNGEE. The ends were cut back, 3 bases at V and 8 bases at J, with 6 bases in the middle. The V gene is TRBV9, the J gene TRBJ2-1; tentatively, D is TRBD1 (5 bases). This clonotype originated in a human donor who received an intestinal transplant. Source: unstimulated CD8+ T cells sorted from spleen or lymph node cells, taken before intestinal transplant. The CDR3 spells CASSAGYEQFF. The CDR3 DNA reads TGTGCCAGCAGCGCAGGGTATGAGCAGTTCTTC.